These 11 T cell receptor beta chains share one sample of origin, sequenced in a study of blood T cell repertoires in COVID-19. Generated by immunoSEQ multiplex PCR, the TCRdb table keeps only in-frame clones and is missing some. Among around 71,000 clones listed, approximately 83% were seen once. The sequenced material came from peripheral blood. These receptor sequences come from a man in his sixties or seventies with acute or convalescent COVID-19.

The J gene is TRBJ1-5, the V gene TRBV7-8; D not resolved. The CDR3 length is 17 residues. Germline lookup yields CDR1 SGHVS and CDR2 FQNEAQ. V lost 5 bases to trimming and J lost 0 bases, with 17 bases between them. For the CDR3, the DNA is TGTGCCAGCAGCCCGGCACAGCCCGCTTATAGCAATCAGCCCCAGCATTTT. Translated, it gives CASSPAQPAYSNQPQHF.

This sequence joins TRBV28 and TRBJ1-2; D gene uncertain. The V gene's germline CDR1 is MDHEN and CDR2 SYDVKM. The length of the CDR3 is 14 residues. V was clipped by 5 bases and J by 4 bases, with 14 bases between them. The CDR3 sequence: CASSSPGYIYGYTF. The CDR3 DNA follows: TGTGCCAGCAGTAGCCCGGGATACATCTATGGCTACACCTTC.

Only one count was recorded for this clone. The rearrangement uses TRBV15 and TRBJ2-3, with 10 bases that match TRBD1. J lost 7 bases, V lost 5 bases, and 6 bases had no gene match. This CDR3 region has 14 residues. CDR1 and CDR2 from the germline V gene are LNHNV and YYDKDF (reference sequence). CDR3 DNA sequence: TGTGCCACCAGCTTCCGGGACAGGGGTCATACGCAGTATTTT. Its translation: CATSFRDRGHTQYF.

The genes are TRBV27 and TRBJ2-3; 12 bases align to TRBD2. The CDR3 runs 15 residues. The trim removed 5 bases at V and 5 bases at J, leaving 5 bases unmatched. Looked up from germline, CDR1 is MNHEY and CDR2 is SMNVEV (reference sequence). In DNA form, the CDR3 reads TGTGCCAGCAGTCGACTAGCGGGAGAGGTAGATACGCAGTATTTT. This codes for CASSRLAGEVDTQYF.

The gene calls are TRBV3-1 (or the pseudogene TRBV3-2) and TRBJ1-4; D remains unclear. This CDR3 spans 14 amino acids. Per the germline V gene, CDR1 is LGHDT and CDR2 is YNNKEL (reference sequence). The germline V and J ends were trimmed by 1 base and 5 bases, with 8 bases remaining between them. The CDR3 protein is CASSQVGRNEKLFF. CDR3 nucleotides: TGTGCCAGCAGCCAAGTTGGTCGGAATGAAAAACTGTTTTTT.

The chain employs TRBV7-2 and TRBJ2-2; 8 bases fit TRBD2. This CDR3 contains 16 residues. Germline loops: CDR1 SGHTA, CDR2 FQGNSA. Trimming cost V 2 bases and J 7 bases; bases outside gene matches: 9. CDR3 region: CASSLNGRDVGGELFF. The CDR3 DNA reads TGTGCCAGCAGCTTAAACGGGAGGGACGTAGGCGGGGAGCTGTTTTTT.

The chain uses TRBV29-1 and TRBJ1-2, with D possibly matching TRBD1 (6 bases). Germline loops: CDR1 SQVTM, CDR2 ANQGSEA. The V and J ends lost 6 bases and 5 bases respectively, with 16 bases between them. The CDR3 is 13 amino acids. CDR3 coding DNA: TGCAGCGTCTTAGGACAGACCGGGTATGGCTACACCTTC. This encodes CSVLGQTGYGYTF.

This clone was observed a few times. The J gene is TRBJ2-1, the V gene TRBV27, with 14 bases that match TRBD2. CDR1 is MNHEY, CDR2 SMNVEV, per germline (reference sequence). This CDR3 contains 16 residues. After removal of 2 bases from V and 4 bases from J, the junction contained 1 base not matched to a gene. CDR3: CASSLRTSGRYNEQFF. The CDR3 DNA is TGTGCCAGCAGTTTACGGACTAGCGGGAGGTACAATGAGCAGTTCTTC.

The rearrangement uses TRBV5-4 and TRBJ2-3, with D perhaps matching TRBD1 (6 bases). Germline V gives CDR1 SGHNT, CDR2 YYREEE (reference sequence). The CDR3 spans 16 residues. V was trimmed by 4 bases and J by 4 bases, leaving 19 bases between them. As DNA, the CDR3 is TGTGCCAGCAGCCCTCACAGTCAGGGGATGGCAGATACGCAGTATTTT. This gives the protein CASSPHSQGMADTQYF.

The chain joins TRBV11-3 to TRBJ2-3, with 11 bases that match TRBD2. The length of the CDR3 is 15 residues. Trimming removed 5 bases from V and 2 bases from J; junction bases left unmatched: 3. In germline, CDR1 is SGHNT, CDR2 YENEEA. DNA of the CDR3: TGTGCCAGCAGCACGGGACTAGCGGTCACAGATACGCAGTATTTT. As protein: CASSTGLAVTDTQYF.

The chain couples TRBV29-1 to TRBJ2-3; the match to TRBD2 covers 9 bases. The germline gives CDR1 SQVTM, CDR2 ANQGSEA. There are 14 residues in the CDR3. V dropped 5 bases and J dropped 0; count of bases not matched to a gene: 3. CDR3 in DNA: TGCAGCGTTCTGCGGGGGGGTAGCACAGATACGCAGTATTTT. Translated: CSVLRGGSTDTQYF.